The 4 T cell receptor beta chains in this list originate from one sample, sequenced in a study of human T cells and chemical hapten exposure. Regarding time point: pre-sensitization, week 0. Specified treatment: therapeutic diphenylcyclopropenone sensitization with weekly scalp DPC. MiXCR, run by TCRdb on the RACE reads, gives a single entry per CDR3 protein. Among more than 150,000 distinct CDR3 sequences listed, nearly 30% were seen once. Material: whole blood, obtained in connection with sensitization to the hapten diphenylcyclopropenone (DPC). The receptors were sampled from a woman in her 30s with alopecia areata. Some clones in this sample may be carry-over from other donors' samples.

J is TRBJ2-1 and V is TRBV4-1, with 10 positions matching TRBD2. The CDR3 totals 16 residues. The junction had 8 bases not matched to a gene; V was cut back by 4 bases and J by 5 bases. The germline gives CDR1 MGHRA, CDR2 YSYEKL. CDR3 loop: CASSLSLAGADNEQFF. The CDR3 nucleotides are TGCGCCAGCAGCCTTAGCCTAGCGGGGGCCGACAATGAGCAGTTCTTC.

This clonotype was observed a handful of times. The gene calls are TRBV28 and TRBJ2-7; possibly TRBD1 or TRBD2 for D (5 bases each). The CDR3 covers 15 residues. Germline V gene lookup returns CDR1 MDHEN and CDR2 SYDVKM. Trimming removed 3 bases from V and 5 bases from J, with 17 bases in between. DNA for the CDR3: TGTGCCAGCAGTTTGTCTCTGCCCGGGACCGACGAGCAGTACTTC. Translation: CASSLSLPGTDEQYF.

Only a few counts were recorded for this clonotype. The rearrangement uses TRBV7-2 and TRBJ2-7; D gene unclear. The CDR3 extends over 13 amino acids. Per the germline V gene, CDR1 is SGHTA and CDR2 is FQGNSA. Trimming shortened V by 5 bases and J by 1 base, and 9 bases separated the two germline ends. CDR3 nucleotides: TGTGCCAGCAGCACCCCAGGATCCTACGAGCAGTACTTC. Encoded protein: CASSTPGSYEQYF.

This chain links TRBV2 with TRBJ2-3; 12 bases line up with TRBD2. With 6 bases clipped from V and 5 bases from J, the junction kept 3 bases outside the gene matches. The germline CDR1 and CDR2 sequences are SNHLY and FYNNEI. This CDR3 comprises 14 residues. CDR3 DNA: TGTGCCAGCAGGACTAGCGGGGGTATAGATACGCAGTATTTT. It specifies CASRTSGGIDTQYF.